These 8 T cell receptor beta chains share one sample of origin, sequenced in a study of blood T cell repertoires in COVID-19. Produced via immunoSEQ multiplex PCR; TCRdb's table is partial and in-frame only. The data contain hundreds of thousands of clones, around nine tenths of them singletons. Sequencing input: peripheral blood. The receptors here all came from a woman in her fifties or sixties who had recovered from COVID-19.

This rearrangement joins TRBV19 to TRBJ2-1; 7 bases are shared with TRBD2. Unmatched junction bases numbered 9, after V lost 0 bases and J lost 7 bases. CDR3 length: 16 residues. Germline loops: CDR1 LNHDA, CDR2 SQIVND (reference sequence). The CDR3, as DNA: TGTGCCAGTAGTATAGATACTGGCGGGGGAGGGAATGAGCAGTTCTTC. Translating gives CASSIDTGGGGNEQFF.

This rearrangement joins TRBV10-3 to TRBJ1-1, with D unclear. Looked up from germline, CDR1 is ENHRY and CDR2 is SYGVKD. The CDR3 is 11 residues long. V lost 9 bases to trimming and J lost 8 bases, with 13 bases between them. CDR3 DNA sequence: TGTGCCATGAGGAGCGGGAGAGAAGCTTTCTTT. This encodes CAMRSGREAFF.

This clone was picked up one time. The chain combines TRBV10-2 with TRBJ1-3; no clear D. The ends were cut back, 3 bases at V and 0 bases at J, with 15 bases in the middle. The germline gives CDR1 WSHSY, CDR2 SAAADI. The CDR3 is 17 residues long. CDR3 nucleotide sequence: TGCGCCAGCAGTGAAGGAGGCAGGCGCCTCTCTGGAAACACCATATATTTT. Translation: CASSEGGRRLSGNTIYF.

This clone was seen a single time. J is TRBJ1-2 and V is TRBV6-6, with 7 positions matching TRBD1. CDR1 and CDR2 (germline): MNHNY, SVGAGI (reference sequence). The CDR3 sequence is 15 residues long. Unmatched junction bases numbered 10, after V lost 7 bases and J lost 2 bases. The CDR3, as DNA: TGTGCCAGCATTGGAAACAGGGGCGGGAACTATGGCTACACCTTC. Protein sequence: CASIGNRGGNYGYTF.

This chain links TRBV29-1 with TRBJ1-1; no clear D gene. V was pared by 3 bases and J by 3 bases, with 11 bases between. Germline CDR1 and CDR2: SQVTM and ANQGSEA. The CDR3 loop spans 13 amino acids. The CDR3: CSVEAGTYTEAFF. The CDR3 nucleotides read TGCAGCGTTGAGGCTGGCACCTACACTGAAGCTTTCTTT.

The rearrangement joins TRBV2 to TRBJ2-5, with D perhaps matching TRBD2 (5 bases). The germline CDR1 and CDR2 sequences are SNHLY and FYNNEI. V dropped 8 bases and J dropped 2 bases, with 12 bases sitting between them. The CDR3 totals 13 residues. CDR3 bases: TGTGCCAGCGGTCGGGGTCGTCAAGAGACCCAGTACTTC. Protein sequence: CASGRGRQETQYF.

The chain couples TRBV11-1 to TRBJ2-5, with D perhaps TRBD1 (7 bases). Trimming took 1 base from V and 4 from J, leaving 16 bases between them. The CDR3 is 16 residues long. Germline CDR1 SGHAT, CDR2 FQDESV (reference sequence). CDR3 sequence reads: CASSLDFGQGGETQYF. For the CDR3, the DNA is TGTGCCAGCAGCTTAGACTTCGGGCAGGGGGGAGAGACCCAGTACTTC.

This sequence joins TRBV2 and TRBJ2-1; D is unclear. Germline V CDR1 and CDR2: SNHLY, FYNNEI. Trimming cost V 5 bases and J 4 bases, with 3 bases left between them. The length of the CDR3 is 11 residues. For the CDR3, the DNA is TGTGCCAGCAGTTATTACAATGAGCAGTTCTTC. This gives the protein CASSYYNEQFF. Drawing the rest from reference TRBV2 and TRBJ2-1, the complete variable domain is EPEVTQTPSHQVTQMGQEVILRCVPISNHLYFYWYRQILGQKVEFLVSFYNNEISEKSEIFDDQFSVERPDGSNFTLKIRSTKLEDSAMYFCASSYYNEQFFGPGTRLTVL.